The 16 T cell receptor beta chains in this list originate from one sample, sequenced in a study of blood T cell repertoires in COVID-19 (dated by TCRdb to the early 2020s). Library generation was performed with the immunoSEQ multiplex PCR assay. TCRdb's version of the immuneACCESS table is confined to in-frame rearrangements and falls short of the full clone set. An unresolved V gene accounts for under half of the shortfall where checked; the remainder is of unknown origin. Counted in this sample were tens of thousands of clones; 85% to 90% of them appeared once. Jointly, the top ten make up 11% of the sample. The material sequenced was peripheral blood. Receptor source: a man aged 70 or older with active or convalescent COVID-19.

CDR3 nucleotides: TGTGCCAGCAGCGTTGGGACAGGGGGCAATTCACCCCTCCACTTT. Protein: CASSVGTGGNSPLHF. The gene calls are TRBV9 and TRBJ1-6, with TRBD1 matching over 12 bases. The CDR3 loop spans 15 amino acids. V gave up 2 bases and J gave up 7 bases; unmatched junction bases: 1. The germline V gene encodes CDR1 SGDLS and CDR2 YYNGEE.

The chain links TRBV28 to TRBJ2-1; TRBD2 aligns across 10 bases. In germline, CDR1 is MDHEN, CDR2 SYDVKM. The CDR3 spans 16 residues. V trimming: 4 bases; J trimming: 1 base; junction bases outside the gene matches: 4. The CDR3 here is CASSSYSGGSYNEQFF. The CDR3 DNA sequence: TGTGCCAGCAGTTCGTATAGCGGGGGGTCCTACAATGAGCAGTTCTTC. The full variable domain, in which reference TRBV28 and TRBJ2-1 provide the parts outside the CDR3, is DVKVTQSSRYLVKRTGEKVFLECVQDMDHENMFWYRQDPGLGLRLIYFSYDVKMKEKGDIPEGYSVSREKKERFSLILESASTNQTSMYLCASSSYSGGSYNEQFFGPGTRLTVL.

A single count supports this clone. The chain employs TRBV28 and TRBJ1-2; TRBD1 aligns across 7 bases. This CDR3 has 14 amino acids. In germline, CDR1 is MDHEN, CDR2 SYDVKM. The V and J ends lost 10 bases and 3 bases, in that order; junction bases with no gene match: 11. The CDR3: CATSLGTEYYGYTF. The CDR3 bases are TGTGCCACCTCTCTGGGGACAGAATACTATGGCTACACCTTC.

This chain uses TRBV6-5 with TRBJ2-5; TRBD1 is a possible D gene (6 bases). CDR1 and CDR2 (germline): MNHEY, SVGAGI. CDR3 size: 13 residues. Trimming cost V 8 bases and J 0 bases, with 10 bases left between them. CDR3 in amino acids: CASRWDNQETQYF. In DNA form, the CDR3 reads TGTGCCAGCCGTTGGGACAACCAAGAGACCCAGTACTTC.

The sample holds one count of this clone. The V call is TRBV19, the J call TRBJ2-3; possibly TRBD1 for D (6 bases). Trimming pared 7 bases from V and 2 bases from J, leaving 10 bases between. Germline CDR1 reads LNHDA; CDR2 reads SQIVND (reference sequence). The CDR3 length is 13 residues. The CDR3 here is CASKDSFTDTQYF. As DNA, the CDR3 is TGTGCCAGTAAGGACAGCTTCACAGATACGCAGTATTTT.

The rearrangement uses TRBV27 and TRBJ1-5; D perhaps matches TRBD1 (6 bases). This CDR3 has 17 amino acids. Germline lookup yields CDR1 MNHEY and CDR2 SMNVEV (reference sequence). V shed 3 bases and J shed 0 bases, with 15 bases lying between them. The CDR3 here is CASSFTYQGISNQPQHF. The CDR3 nucleotides read TGTGCCAGCAGTTTTACCTATCAGGGGATTAGCAATCAGCCCCAGCATTTT.

The J gene is TRBJ2-7, the V gene TRBV30, with 7 bases matching TRBD2. V lost 0 bases, J lost 6 bases, and 17 bases stayed unmatched. The CDR3 is made up of 17 amino acids. The germline gives CDR1 GTSNPN, CDR2 SVGIG (reference sequence). CDR3 in DNA: TGTGCCTGGAGTGTACGGGCGGGAGCCTCCCTATATCTCGAGCAGTACTTC. The encoded protein is CAWSVRAGASLYLEQYF.

The CDR3 DNA reads as TGTGCCAGCAGTTTATCGCCCCGGGTGCCCCAGCATTTT. Its translation is CASSLSPRVPQHF. This chain connects TRBV27 to TRBJ1-5; D gene ambiguous. Trimming shortened V by 0 bases and J by 9 bases, and 9 bases separated the two germline ends. The germline gives CDR1 MNHEY, CDR2 SMNVEV (reference sequence). The CDR3 runs to 13 residues.

The chain uses TRBV28 and TRBJ2-6, with D uncertain. The CDR3 sequence is 18 residues long. Looked up from germline, CDR1 is MDHEN and CDR2 is SYDVKM. The V and J ends lost 1 base and 0 bases respectively, with 13 bases between them. CDR3 sequence (DNA): TGTGCCAGCAGTTTATTTCGTCAGGCCGTCTCTGGGGCCAACGTCCTGACTTTC. Translating it yields CASSLFRQAVSGANVLTF.

This clone appeared a single time. The V gene is TRBV30, the J gene TRBJ2-1, with TRBD1 matching 7 bases. The ends lost 2 bases at V and 4 bases at J; junction bases unmatched: 8. Germline V gene data show CDR1 as GTSNPN and CDR2 as SVGIG (reference sequence). The CDR3 runs 15 residues. The CDR3 nucleotides read TGTGCCTGGAGTCCAGGGACAGCCGCTTACAATGAGCAGTTCTTC. Protein product: CAWSPGTAAYNEQFF.

The chain recombines TRBV29-1 with TRBJ1-2, with D possibly TRBD1 on 5 matching bases. Germline V lookup: CDR1 SQVTM, CDR2 ANQGSEA. This CDR3 has 11 residues. The V gene lost 5 bases and the J gene lost 4 bases, with 8 bases spanning the gap. The CDR3 DNA follows: TGCAGCGTTTGGGGGGGCTATGGCTACACCTTC. This translates into CSVWGGYGYTF. Complete variable domain (other parts from reference TRBV29-1 and TRBJ1-2): SAVISQKPSRDICQRGTSLTIQCQVDSQVTMMFWYRQQPGQSLTLIATANQGSEATYESGFVIDKFPISRPNLTFSTLTVSNMSPEDSSIYLCSVWGGYGYTFGSGTRLTVV.

V and J are TRBV21-1 and TRBJ2-7; the DNA was not compared with TRBD2, the D call given in the table. TRBV21-1 is a recognized pseudogene. The CDR3 is 13 amino acids. DNA of the CDR3: TGTGCCAGCAGTAGGACTATCTCCTACGAGCAGTACTTC. The encoded protein is CASSRTISYEQYF.

This rearrangement joins TRBV4-3 to TRBJ1-2; D perhaps matches TRBD1 (6 bases). This CDR3 region has 14 residues. The V and J ends lost 4 bases and 0 bases respectively, with 9 bases between them. Germline V gives CDR1 LGHNA, CDR2 YSLEER. This CDR3 reads CASSPGQSNYGYTF. The CDR3 DNA sequence: TGCGCCAGCAGCCCCGGACAGTCTAACTATGGCTACACCTTC.

The J gene is TRBJ1-5, the V gene TRBV18, with no clear D. CDR3 length: 17 residues. The V gene's germline CDR1 is KGHSH and CDR2 LQKENI. V lost 3 bases and J lost 2, with 17 bases in between. CDR3 DNA: TGTGCCAGCTCACCCGACTATGGGGTGGGCGGCAATCAGCCCCAGCATTTT. The encoded protein is CASSPDYGVGGNQPQHF.

This sequence joins TRBV5-1 and TRBJ1-2; D may be TRBD1 (5 bases). The CDR3 is 14 residues long. V dropped 5 bases and J dropped 3 bases, with 14 bases sitting between them. From germline, CDR1 is SGHRS and CDR2 YFSETQ. DNA for the CDR3: TGCGCCAGCAGAGGAGGGGACGGGCACTATGGCTACACCTTC. Its translation: CASRGGDGHYGYTF.

The chain combines TRBV10-3 with TRBJ2-2; 8 nucleotides agree with TRBD1. The CDR3 totals 14 residues. The trim removed 6 bases at V and 3 bases at J, leaving 3 bases unmatched. In germline, CDR1 is ENHRY, CDR2 SYGVKD. CDR3 sequence (DNA): TGTGCCATCAGGAACAGGGGGGACACCGGGGAGCTGTTTTTT. It yields the protein CAIRNRGDTGELFF.